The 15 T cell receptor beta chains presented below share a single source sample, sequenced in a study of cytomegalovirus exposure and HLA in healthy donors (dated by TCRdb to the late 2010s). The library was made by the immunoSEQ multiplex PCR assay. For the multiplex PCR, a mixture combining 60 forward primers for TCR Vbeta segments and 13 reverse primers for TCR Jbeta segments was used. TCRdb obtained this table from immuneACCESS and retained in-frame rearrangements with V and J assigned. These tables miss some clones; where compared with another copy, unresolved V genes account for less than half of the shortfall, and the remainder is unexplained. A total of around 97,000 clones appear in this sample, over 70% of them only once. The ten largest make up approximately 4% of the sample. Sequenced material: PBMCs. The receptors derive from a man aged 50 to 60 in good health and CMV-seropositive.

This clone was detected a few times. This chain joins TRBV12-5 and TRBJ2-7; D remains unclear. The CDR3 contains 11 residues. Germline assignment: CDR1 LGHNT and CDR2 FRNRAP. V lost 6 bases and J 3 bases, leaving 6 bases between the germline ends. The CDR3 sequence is CASGLNYEQYF. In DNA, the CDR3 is TGTGCTAGTGGCCTAAACTACGAGCAGTACTTC.

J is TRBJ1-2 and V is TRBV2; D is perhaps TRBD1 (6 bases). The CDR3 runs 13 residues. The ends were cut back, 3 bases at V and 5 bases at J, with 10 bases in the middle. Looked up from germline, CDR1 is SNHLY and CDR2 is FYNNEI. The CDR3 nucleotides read TGTGCCAGCAGTGAGAACAGGGCGTATGGCTACACCTTC. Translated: CASSENRAYGYTF.

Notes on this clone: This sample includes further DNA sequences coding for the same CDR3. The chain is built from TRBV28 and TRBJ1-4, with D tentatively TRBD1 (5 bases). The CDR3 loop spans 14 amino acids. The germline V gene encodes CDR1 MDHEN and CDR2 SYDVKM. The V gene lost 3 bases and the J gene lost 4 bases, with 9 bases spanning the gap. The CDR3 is CASSLRQINEKLFF. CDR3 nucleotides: TGTGCCAGCAGTTTGCGACAGATTAATGAAAAACTGTTTTTT.

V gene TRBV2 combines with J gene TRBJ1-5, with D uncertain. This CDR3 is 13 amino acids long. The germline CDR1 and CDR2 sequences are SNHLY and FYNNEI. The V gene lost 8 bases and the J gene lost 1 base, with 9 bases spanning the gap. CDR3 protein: CASRWASNQPQHF. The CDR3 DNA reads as TGTGCCAGCCGATGGGCAAGCAATCAGCCCCAGCATTTT.

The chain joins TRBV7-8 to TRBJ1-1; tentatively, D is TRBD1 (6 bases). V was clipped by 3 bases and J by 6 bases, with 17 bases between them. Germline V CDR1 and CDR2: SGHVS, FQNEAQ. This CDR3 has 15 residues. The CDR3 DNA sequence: TGTGCCAGCAGCTTGGACGGGCAGGGGTTTGCTGAAGCTTTCTTT. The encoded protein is CASSLDGQGFAEAFF.

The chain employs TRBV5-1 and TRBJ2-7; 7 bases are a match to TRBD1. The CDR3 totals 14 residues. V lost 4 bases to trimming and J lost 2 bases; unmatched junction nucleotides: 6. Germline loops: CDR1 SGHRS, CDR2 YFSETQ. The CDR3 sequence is CASSPDRFPYEQYF. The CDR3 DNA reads TGCGCCAGCAGCCCGGACAGGTTTCCCTACGAGCAGTACTTC.

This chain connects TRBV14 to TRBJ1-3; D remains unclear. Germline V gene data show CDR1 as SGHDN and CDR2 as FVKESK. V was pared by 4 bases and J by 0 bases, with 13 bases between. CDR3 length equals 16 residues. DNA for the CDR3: TGTGCCAGCAGCCTATTGGGAGGACCCTCTGGAAACACCATATATTTT. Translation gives CASSLLGGPSGNTIYF.

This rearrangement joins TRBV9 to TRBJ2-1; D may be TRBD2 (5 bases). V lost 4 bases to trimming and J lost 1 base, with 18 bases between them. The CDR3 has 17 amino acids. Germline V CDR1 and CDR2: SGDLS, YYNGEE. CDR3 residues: CASSPKDWPGSYNEQFF. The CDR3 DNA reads TGTGCCAGCAGCCCGAAGGACTGGCCTGGGTCCTACAATGAGCAGTTCTTC.

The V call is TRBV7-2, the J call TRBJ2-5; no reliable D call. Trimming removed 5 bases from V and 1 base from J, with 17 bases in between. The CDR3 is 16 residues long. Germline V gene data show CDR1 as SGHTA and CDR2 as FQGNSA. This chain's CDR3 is CASSRPGPDPQETQYF. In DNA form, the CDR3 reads TGTGCCAGCAGCCGGCCGGGTCCAGACCCCCAAGAGACCCAGTACTTC. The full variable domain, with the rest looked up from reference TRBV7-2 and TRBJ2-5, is GAGVSQSPSNKVTEKGKDVELRCDPISGHTALYWYRQSLGQGLEFLIYFQGNSAPDKSGLPSDRFSAERTGGSVSTLTIQRTQQEDSAVYLCASSRPGPDPQETQYFGPGTRLLVL.

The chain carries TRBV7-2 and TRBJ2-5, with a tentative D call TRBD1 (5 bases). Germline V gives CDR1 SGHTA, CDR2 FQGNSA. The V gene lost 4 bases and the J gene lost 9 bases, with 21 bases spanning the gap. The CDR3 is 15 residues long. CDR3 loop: CASSYRSDSKGPQYF. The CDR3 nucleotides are TGTGCCAGCAGCTACAGATCCGACAGCAAGGGGCCCCAGTACTTC.

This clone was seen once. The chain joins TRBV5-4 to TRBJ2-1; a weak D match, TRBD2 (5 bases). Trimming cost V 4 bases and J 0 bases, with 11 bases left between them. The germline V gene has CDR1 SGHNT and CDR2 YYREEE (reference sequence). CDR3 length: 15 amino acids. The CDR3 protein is CASSETSVSYNEQFF. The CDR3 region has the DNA TGTGCCAGCAGCGAAACTAGTGTCTCCTACAATGAGCAGTTCTTC.

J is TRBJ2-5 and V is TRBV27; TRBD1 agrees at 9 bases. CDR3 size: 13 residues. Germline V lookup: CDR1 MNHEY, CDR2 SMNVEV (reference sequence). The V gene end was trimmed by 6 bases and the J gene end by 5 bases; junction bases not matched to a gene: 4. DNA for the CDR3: TGTGCCAGCAGACAGGGGGCCAGGGAGACCCAGTACTTC. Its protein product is CASRQGARETQYF.

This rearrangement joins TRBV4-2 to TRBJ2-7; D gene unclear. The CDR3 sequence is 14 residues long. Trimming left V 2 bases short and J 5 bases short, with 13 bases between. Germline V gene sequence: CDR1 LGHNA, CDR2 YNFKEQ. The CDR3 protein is CASSQSDSRDEQYF. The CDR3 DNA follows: TGTGCCAGCAGCCAATCTGACTCTCGGGACGAGCAGTACTTC.

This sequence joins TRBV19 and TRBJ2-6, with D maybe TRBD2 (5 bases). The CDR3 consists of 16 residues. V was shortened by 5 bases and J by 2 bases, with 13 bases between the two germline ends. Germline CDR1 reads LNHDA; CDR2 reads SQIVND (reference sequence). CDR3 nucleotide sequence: TGTGCCAGTAGTCCGCGAGGGTCTGCTGGGGCCAACGTCCTGACTTTC. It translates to CASSPRGSAGANVLTF.

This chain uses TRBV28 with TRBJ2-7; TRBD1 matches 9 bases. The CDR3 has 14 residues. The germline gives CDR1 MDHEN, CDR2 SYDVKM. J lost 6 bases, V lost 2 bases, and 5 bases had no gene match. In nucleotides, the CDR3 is TGTGCCAGCAGTTTAGCACAGGGGGCCGCCGAGCAGTACTTC. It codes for CASSLAQGAAEQYF.